Below, 29 T cell receptor beta chains from the same sample are listed, as sequenced in a study of T-cell memory formation after mild COVID-19. From the 5' RACE reads, TCRdb called clonotypes with MiXCR, one entry per CDR3 protein. The sample comprises around 300,000 distinct CDR3 sequences, roughly 8% of which are singletons, and around a fifth rests with the top ten. What was sequenced was PBMCs or a T cell subset sorted from them (not recorded which). Receptors were obtained from a man aged 18 to 30 who had mild COVID-19 (a few samples of this study predate the infection). Cell type and time point are not known.

This clonotype was found a few times. The J gene is TRBJ1-2, the V gene TRBV7-9; D remains unclear. The CDR3 contains 17 residues. CDR1 and CDR2 (germline): SEHNR, FQNEAQ (reference sequence). V was clipped by 4 bases and J by 0 bases, with 18 bases between them. This CDR3 reads CASSSFRTRLANYGYTF. DNA for the CDR3: TGTGCCAGCAGCTCATTTAGGACTCGGTTAGCTAACTATGGCTACACCTTC.

The chain joins TRBV4-3 to TRBJ2-2; 9 bases line up with TRBD1. V gave up 4 bases and J gave up 2 bases; unmatched junction bases: 5. Germline V gene lookup returns CDR1 LGHNA and CDR2 YSLEER. This CDR3 has 16 amino acids. CDR3 region: CASSPRDRENTGELFF. The DNA of the CDR3 is TGCGCCAGCAGCCCCCGGGACAGGGAAAACACCGGGGAGCTGTTTTTT.

V and J are TRBV6-2 or TRBV6-3 and TRBJ1-5; TRBD1 might be the D (5 bases). V lost 2 bases and J 7 bases, leaving 21 bases between the germline ends. CDR1 and CDR2 from the germline V gene are MNHEY and SVGEGT. The CDR3 covers 17 residues. This chain's CDR3 is CASSYGWQGRGLQPQHF. The CDR3 DNA sequence: TGTGCCAGCAGTTACGGTTGGCAGGGAAGAGGTCTACAGCCCCAGCATTTT.

This clonotype was detected ten times or more. This chain connects TRBV3-1 to TRBJ1-5, with D unclear. V lost 4 bases and J lost 1, with 8 bases in between. The CDR3 spans 14 residues. The germline V gene encodes CDR1 LGHDT and CDR2 YNNKEL (reference sequence). CDR3 loop: CASSLGWSNQPQHF. The DNA of the CDR3 is TGTGCCAGCAGCCTTGGGTGGAGCAATCAGCCCCAGCATTTT. Full variable domain (outside the CDR3, taken from reference TRBV3-1 and TRBJ1-5): DTAVSQTPKYLVTQMGNDKSIKCEQNLGHDTMYWYKQDSKKFLKIMFSYNNKELIINETVPNRFSPKSPDKAHLNLHINSLELGDSAVYFCASSLGWSNQPQHFGDGTRLSIL.

The V call is TRBV3-1, the J call TRBJ1-3; D is perhaps TRBD1 (5 bases). V lost 4 bases to trimming and J lost 4 bases, with 14 bases between them. The CDR3 is made up of 15 amino acids. Per germline, CDR1 LGHDT and CDR2 YNNKEL (reference sequence). In DNA form, the CDR3 reads TGTGCCAGCAGCCGTTCCGTGACAGAGGGAAACACCATATATTTT. It encodes CASSRSVTEGNTIYF.

This clonotype was counted many times. The chain recombines TRBV9 with TRBJ2-3, with D perhaps TRBD1 (5 bases). Germline V CDR1 and CDR2: SGDLS, YYNGEE. Trimming left V 0 bases short and J 0 bases short, with 5 bases between. CDR3 length: 14 amino acids. Here the CDR3 reads CASSVGGSTDTQYF. CDR3 coding DNA: TGTGCCAGCAGCGTAGGGGGCAGCACAGATACGCAGTATTTT.

The rearrangement links TRBV6-6 to TRBJ2-7, with D possibly matching TRBD1 (6 bases). Germline assignment: CDR1 MNHNY and CDR2 SVGAGI (reference sequence). Trimming took 6 bases from V and 4 from J, leaving 13 bases between them. The CDR3 extends over 13 amino acids. The CDR3 bases are TGTGCCAGCAGCCACAGGGTAGGGTACGAGCAGTACGTC. The encoded protein is CASSHRVGYEQYV.

The table lists this clonotype with a few counts. The chain combines TRBV28 with TRBJ2-5; D possibly matches TRBD1 or TRBD2 (5 bases each). Germline V CDR1 and CDR2: MDHEN, SYDVKM. Trimming removed 8 bases at V and 1 base at J, with 20 bases between. This CDR3 is 16 amino acids long. CDR3 nucleotide sequence: TGTGCCAGCCGACCCTGGGGTGCAGGGAGCCAAGAGACCCAGTACTTC. Amino acids: CASRPWGAGSQETQYF.

The table lists this clonotype with a few counts. The rearrangement links TRBV6-5 to TRBJ1-4; tentatively, D is TRBD1 (5 bases). Per the germline V gene, CDR1 is MNHEY and CDR2 is SVGAGI. This CDR3 has 16 amino acids. V dropped 0 bases and J dropped 7 bases, with 15 bases sitting between them. CDR3 coding DNA: TGTGCCAGCAGTTACTCATCCGCGGGGGAGGGTGAAAAACTGTTTTTT. Encoded protein: CASSYSSAGEGEKLFF.

V gene TRBV18 combines with J gene TRBJ1-5, with D possibly TRBD1 on 5 matching bases. This CDR3 contains 15 residues. Trimming took off 2 bases at V and 1 base at J, with 9 bases between the two ends. CDR1 is KGHSH, CDR2 LQKENI, per germline. The CDR3: CASSPAGGSNQPQHF. Here the CDR3 DNA reads TGTGCCAGCTCACCAGCCGGGGGAAGCAATCAGCCCCAGCATTTT.

This clonotype appeared a few times. This chain joins TRBV2 and TRBJ2-1; 10 positions agree with TRBD1. The CDR3 spans 15 residues. Losses at the gene ends were 10 bases for V and 8 bases for J; bases not matched to a gene: 14. Germline V gene lookup returns CDR1 SNHLY and CDR2 FYNNEI. CDR3 sequence: CAIRGSDRGLDEQFF. The CDR3 nucleotides are TGTGCCATCCGGGGGTCTGACAGGGGGCTAGATGAGCAGTTCTTC. The complete variable domain, with remaining parts taken from reference TRBV2 and TRBJ2-1, reads EPEVTQTPSHQVTQMGQEVILRCVPISNHLYFYWYRQILGQKVEFLVSFYNNEISEKSEIFDDQFSVERPDGSNFTLKIRSTKLEDSAMYFCAIRGSDRGLDEQFFGPGTRLTVL.

The chain combines TRBV12-3 or TRBV12-4 with TRBJ2-7, with a weak D call TRBD1 (6 bases). Trimming removed 6 bases from V and 6 bases from J, with 12 bases in between. The CDR3 is 12 residues long. Here the CDR3 reads CASSWTVIEQYF. Written as DNA, the CDR3 is TGTGCCAGCAGCTGGACAGTGATCGAGCAGTACTTC.

This clonotype was seen repeatedly, ten times or more. The CDR3 nucleotides read TGCGCCAGCAGCTTGGGCTCACGACATCAGCCCCAGCATTTT. This gives the protein CASSLGSRHQPQHF. The chain recombines TRBV5-1 with TRBJ1-5, with no clear D. CDR1 is SGHRS, CDR2 YFSETQ, per germline. This CDR3 contains 14 residues. The V gene lost 0 bases and the J gene lost 5 bases, with 9 bases spanning the gap.

This clonotype was seen only a few times. V gene TRBV4-1 combines with J gene TRBJ1-1; D possibly corresponds to TRBD1 (5 bases). Looked up from germline, CDR1 is MGHRA and CDR2 is YSYEKL. V shed 7 bases and J shed 5 bases, with 17 bases lying between them. The CDR3 is 14 amino acids. The DNA for the CDR3 is TGCGCCAGCACCCCCCTCGGGGGAATGACTGAAGCTTTCTTT. Residues: CASTPLGGMTEAFF.

This clonotype has a handful of counts. The chain carries TRBV25-1 and TRBJ2-5, with 8 positions matching TRBD1. Germline CDR1 reads MGHDK; CDR2 reads SYGVNS. The CDR3 loop spans 13 amino acids. Trimming at V came to 3 bases and at J to 7 bases, leaving 4 bases not matched to a gene. The CDR3 is CASSDAGGATQYF. CDR3 coding DNA: TGTGCCAGCAGTGATGCAGGGGGCGCGACCCAGTACTTC.

This clonotype was detected only a few times. This sequence joins TRBV6-2 or TRBV6-3 and TRBJ2-1; 8 bases agree with TRBD2. J lost 7 bases, V lost 5 bases, and 10 bases had no gene match. Germline V lookup: CDR1 MNHEY, CDR2 SVGEGT. This CDR3 is 15 amino acids long. CDR3 amino acids: CASSTIQSGGNEQFF. DNA for the CDR3: TGTGCCAGCAGTACCATCCAAAGCGGGGGTAATGAGCAGTTCTTC.

This chain uses TRBV28 with TRBJ2-7, with D unclear. The CDR3 is 13 residues long. Trimming shortened V by 3 bases and J by 2 bases, and 8 bases separated the two germline ends. CDR1 is MDHEN and CDR2 is SYDVKM in the germline V gene. This chain's CDR3 is CASSFMGTYEQYV. Written as DNA, the CDR3 is TGTGCCAGCAGTTTCATGGGCACCTACGAGCAGTACGTC.

This clonotype was picked up a small number of times. The CDR3 protein is CASSLGLTAGHGYTF. For the CDR3, the DNA is TGTGCCAGCAGCTTAGGCCTGACGGCAGGCCATGGCTACACCTTC. The V and J genes are TRBV7-2 and TRBJ1-2; no clear D. Germline assignment: CDR1 SGHTA and CDR2 FQGNSA. The germline V and J ends were trimmed by 1 base and 6 bases, with 15 bases remaining between them. The length of the CDR3 is 15 residues.

Only a few counts were recorded for this clonotype. This chain joins TRBV3-1 and TRBJ2-1; possible D gene TRBD1, 5 bases. CDR1 and CDR2 from the germline V gene are LGHDT and YNNKEL (reference sequence). V lost 1 base and J lost 9, with 13 bases in between. CDR3 size: 14 residues. CDR3 region: CASSQAGPRGEQFF. Here the CDR3 DNA reads TGTGCCAGCAGCCAAGCCGGCCCTAGGGGTGAGCAGTTCTTC.

This clonotype was counted a few times. The rearrangement joins TRBV7-2 to TRBJ2-3, with 8 nucleotides matching TRBD2. Germline loops: CDR1 SGHTA, CDR2 FQGNSA. The CDR3 is made up of 15 amino acids. The J segment lost 6 bases and the V segment lost 3 bases, leaving 8 bases of the junction unmatched. CDR3 sequence: CASSFGLAQGDTQYF. CDR3 coding DNA: TGTGCCAGCAGCTTCGGACTAGCCCAGGGGGATACGCAGTATTTT.

This clonotype was detected only a few times. This rearrangement joins TRBV4-3 to TRBJ2-7, with a possible D match to TRBD1 (5 bases). This CDR3 has 15 residues. The germline gives CDR1 LGHNA, CDR2 YSLEER. The germline V and J ends were trimmed by 0 bases and 7 bases, with 16 bases remaining between them. In DNA, the CDR3 is TGCGCCAGCAGCCAAGATCTTAGGGGTACGTGGGAGCAGTACGTC. Amino acids: CASSQDLRGTWEQYV.

The V call is TRBV7-9, the J call TRBJ2-7; 11 bases match TRBD2. Germline V lookup: CDR1 SEHNR, CDR2 FQNEAQ (reference sequence). The CDR3 spans 16 residues. V gave up 3 bases and J gave up 5 bases; unmatched junction bases: 9. This chain's CDR3 is CASSFRVLAGEDEQYF. CDR3 nucleotide sequence: TGTGCCAGCAGCTTTAGGGTACTAGCGGGAGAAGACGAGCAGTACTTC.

The rearrangement links TRBV19 to TRBJ2-3; TRBD1 aligns across 7 bases. The germline V gene has CDR1 LNHDA and CDR2 SQIVND (reference sequence). The CDR3 covers 14 residues. The J segment lost 2 bases and the V segment lost 6 bases, leaving 5 bases of the junction unmatched. In nucleotides, the CDR3 is TGTGCCAGTAGGACCACAGGGGTCACAGATACGCAGTATTTT. Amino acids: CASRTTGVTDTQYF.

The sample holds a few counts of this clonotype. This chain joins TRBV6-4 and TRBJ2-7; TRBD1 might be the D (6 bases). The CDR3 contains 12 residues. With 8 bases removed from V and 1 base from J, the gap between germline ends came to 9 bases. Germline V gene lookup returns CDR1 MRHNA and CDR2 SNTAGT. The CDR3 sequence: CASSRGSYEQYV. The CDR3 DNA is TGTGCCAGCTCCAGGGGATCCTACGAGCAGTACGTC.

The chain uses TRBV7-9 and TRBJ2-7; no definite D call. V was trimmed by 5 bases and J by 0 bases, leaving 8 bases between them. The CDR3 covers 13 residues. Germline V gene lookup returns CDR1 SEHNR and CDR2 FQNEAQ (reference sequence). The CDR3 nucleotides are TGTGCCAGCAGCCGTCCAGACTCCTACGAGCAGTACGTC. Translated, it gives CASSRPDSYEQYV.

The table lists this clonotype with a few counts. The rearrangement joins TRBV6-1 to TRBJ1-5; TRBD1 aligns across 7 bases. CDR1 is MNHNS and CDR2 is SASEGT in the germline V gene. V gave up 4 bases and J gave up 3 bases; unmatched junction bases: 6. The CDR3 is made up of 15 amino acids. The chain's CDR3 is CASSGLGQFNQPQHF. The CDR3 coding sequence is TGTGCCAGCAGTGGTTTGGGACAGTTCAATCAGCCCCAGCATTTT.

This clonotype has ten or more counts. The chain links TRBV20-1 to TRBJ1-5; the D is unclear. The CDR3 has 14 residues. Between the trimmed V and J ends, which lost 6 bases and 5 bases, there was a span of 17 bases. The germline CDR1 and CDR2 sequences are DFQATT and SNEGSKA (reference sequence). CDR3 residues: CSAVKGKADQPQHF. CDR3 bases: TGCAGTGCGGTAAAAGGGAAGGCAGATCAGCCCCAGCATTTT.

This clonotype was observed a handful of times. V gene TRBV27 combines with J gene TRBJ2-7; TRBD1 matches 7 bases. The CDR3 runs 16 residues. V trimming: 4 bases; J trimming: 3 bases; junction bases outside the gene matches: 12. Germline CDR1 MNHEY, CDR2 SMNVEV (reference sequence). The CDR3 DNA sequence: TGTGCCAGCAGTTCCTACGTCTCCGGGACAGACTACGAGCAGTACTTC. Its translation: CASSSYVSGTDYEQYF.

This clonotype was seen more than once but under ten times. This chain uses TRBV11-2 with TRBJ2-5; D is unresolved. The CDR3 covers 12 residues. Per germline, CDR1 SGHAT and CDR2 FQNNGV. V was clipped by 5 bases and J by 3 bases, with 7 bases between them. CDR3 protein: CASSIIEETQYF. Here the CDR3 DNA reads TGTGCCAGCAGCATCATAGAAGAGACCCAGTACTTC.